The 21 T cell receptor beta chains below all came from one sample that was sequenced in a study of blood T cell repertoires in COVID-19. The table came from immunoSEQ multiplex PCR; TCRdb's copy has only in-frame clones and leaves some out. In the table there are a few hundred thousand clones, roughly 84% of which are singletons. The sample was PBMCs or T cells enriched from blood (not recorded which). The receptors were gathered from a man aged 45-65 years who had recovered from COVID-19.

The chain joins TRBV5-1 to TRBJ2-5; 7 bases are a match to TRBD2. Unmatched junction bases numbered 10, after V lost 7 bases and J lost 4 bases. There are 14 residues in the CDR3. Germline CDR1 is SGHRS and CDR2 is YFSETQ. The CDR3 sequence: CASAIWGGGETQYF. CDR3 sequence (DNA): TGCGCCAGCGCGATTTGGGGCGGGGGAGAGACCCAGTACTTC.

The CDR3 protein is CATVPGGGTEAFF. In nucleotides, the CDR3 is TGTGCCACCGTACCCGGGGGAGGCACTGAAGCTTTCTTT. This chain joins TRBV24-1 and TRBJ1-1; D is possibly TRBD1 (5 bases). The CDR3 contains 13 residues. In germline, CDR1 is KGHDR, CDR2 SFDVKD. V was cut by 9 bases and J by 4 bases, with 14 bases left in between.

The chain combines TRBV11-3 with TRBJ1-2; tentative D call: TRBD1 (5 bases). The CDR3 runs 13 residues. V was shortened by 5 bases and J by 3 bases, with 10 bases between the two germline ends. Germline loops: CDR1 SGHNT, CDR2 YENEEA. The CDR3 is CASSPQGDYGYTF. The CDR3 coding sequence is TGTGCCAGCAGCCCGCAAGGGGACTATGGCTACACCTTC.

This chain uses TRBV4-2 with TRBJ2-3, with 7 positions matching TRBD2. This CDR3 contains 17 residues. With 0 bases clipped from V and 5 bases from J, the junction kept 11 bases outside the gene matches. In germline, CDR1 is LGHNA, CDR2 YNFKEQ. The chain's CDR3 is CASSQDVAGMMRDTQYF. In DNA form, the CDR3 reads TGTGCCAGCAGCCAAGATGTAGCGGGCATGATGCGAGATACGCAGTATTTT.

The chain links TRBV5-6 to TRBJ2-5; 8 bases fit TRBD2. In germline, CDR1 is SGHDT, CDR2 YYEEEE. J lost 5 bases, V lost 1 base, and 10 bases had no gene match. This CDR3 comprises 16 residues. The CDR3 loop is CASSLFTTSGWETQYF. The CDR3 bases are TGTGCCAGCAGCTTGTTCACTACTAGCGGCTGGGAGACCCAGTACTTC.

This clone was counted at least ten times. J is TRBJ1-4 and V is TRBV29-1; no clear D gene. This CDR3 comprises 13 residues. V was cut by 6 bases and J by 6 bases, with 14 bases left in between. Germline CDR1 is SQVTM and CDR2 is ANQGSEA. CDR3 sequence reads: CSVRTAEYEKLFF. In DNA form, the CDR3 reads TGCAGCGTAAGAACAGCAGAGTATGAAAAACTGTTTTTT.

V usage is TRBV28 and J usage is TRBJ2-7, with TRBD1 identical over 7 bases. Germline V CDR1 and CDR2: MDHEN, SYDVKM. The CDR3 runs to 14 residues. V lost 2 bases, J lost 2 bases, and 3 bases stayed unmatched. CDR3 residues: CASSLGGQTYEQYF. CDR3 coding DNA: TGTGCCAGCAGTTTAGGGGGACAGACCTACGAGCAGTACTTC.

The chain couples TRBV5-1 to TRBJ2-6; no clear D gene. The CDR3 consists of 19 residues. The V end was cut by 0 bases, the J end by 0 bases, with 16 bases between. Germline V gene data show CDR1 as SGHRS and CDR2 as YFSETQ. The CDR3: CASSLVALGPFSGANVLTF. The CDR3 DNA sequence: TGCGCCAGCAGCTTGGTGGCCCTAGGCCCTTTCTCTGGGGCCAACGTCCTGACTTTC.

The chain combines TRBV28 with TRBJ2-7; a possible D gene is TRBD2 (5 bases). The CDR3 spans 14 residues. Trimming left V 7 bases short and J 0 bases short, with 13 bases between. CDR1 and CDR2 from the germline V gene are MDHEN and SYDVKM. CDR3 in amino acids: CASMTTGSSYEQYF. The CDR3 nucleotides read TGTGCCAGCATGACGACGGGGAGCTCCTACGAGCAGTACTTC.

The chain employs TRBV12-5 and TRBJ1-1; D is ambiguous. The CDR3 is 13 amino acids. V lost 3 bases to trimming and J lost 1 base, with 6 bases between them. Germline assignment: CDR1 LGHNT and CDR2 FRNRAP. CDR3 in amino acids: CASGFDTNTEAFF. CDR3 sequence (DNA): TGTGCTAGTGGTTTTGACACGAACACTGAAGCTTTCTTT.

This chain uses TRBV13 with TRBJ2-3, with D perhaps TRBD2 (5 bases). The CDR3 covers 11 residues. Trimming left V 8 bases short and J 4 bases short, with 7 bases between. From germline, CDR1 is PRHDT and CDR2 FYEKMQ (reference sequence). CDR3 sequence (DNA): TGTGCCAGCGGGAGAGCAGATACGCAGTATTTT. This gives the protein CASGRADTQYF.

V is TRBV10-1 and J is TRBJ2-5; TRBD1 is a possible D gene (5 bases). The CDR3 is made up of 15 amino acids. The germline V gene encodes CDR1 WNHNN and CDR2 SYGVQD (reference sequence). With 6 bases removed from V and 4 bases from J, the gap between germline ends came to 18 bases. CDR3 DNA: TGCGCCAGCAGCCCAAGGAGTCAGGGCCCAGAGACCCAGTACTTC. Its protein is CASSPRSQGPETQYF.

This chain connects TRBV19 to TRBJ2-7; possible D gene TRBD1, 6 bases. Trimming took off 2 bases at V and 0 bases at J, with 17 bases between the two ends. CDR1 is LNHDA, CDR2 SQIVND, per germline (reference sequence). The CDR3 has 17 residues. CDR3 DNA: TGTGCCAGTAGTATACGAGGGGGAACCGGTGGCTCCTACGAGCAGTACTTC. Protein product: CASSIRGGTGGSYEQYF.

The chain combines TRBV5-4 with TRBJ2-4; a weak D match, TRBD1 (6 bases). V gave up 4 bases and J gave up 6 bases, with 17 bases separating them. Per germline, CDR1 SGHNT and CDR2 YYREEE (reference sequence). The CDR3 loop spans 15 amino acids. Here the CDR3 reads CASSRPTGSTNIQYF. The CDR3 DNA is TGTGCCAGCAGCCGACCCACAGGGAGTACAAACATTCAGTACTTC.

The chain carries TRBV10-1 and TRBJ2-1, with TRBD2 identical over 16 bases. CDR3 length: 16 residues. Germline loops: CDR1 WNHNN, CDR2 SYGVQD (reference sequence). The junction had 6 bases not matched to a gene; V was cut back by 4 bases and J by 9 bases. The CDR3 nucleotides are TGCGCCAGCAGTGCGGGGACTAGCGGGGGGGCCTTTGAGCAGTTCTTC. Protein: CASSAGTSGGAFEQFF.

This chain joins TRBV5-1 and TRBJ1-5; 7 bases agree with TRBD1. The CDR3 contains 14 residues. From germline, CDR1 is SGHRS and CDR2 YFSETQ. Trimming at V came to 4 bases and at J to 8 bases, leaving 9 bases not matched to a gene. Written as DNA, the CDR3 is TGCGCCAGCAGCCAGGGGCGCAGGGGGGAGCCCCAGCATTTT. It translates to CASSQGRRGEPQHF.

J is TRBJ2-2 and V is TRBV19, with D possibly TRBD2 on 6 matching bases. Trimming took 6 bases from V and 9 from J, leaving 17 bases between them. CDR3 length: 14 amino acids. Germline CDR1 is LNHDA and CDR2 is SQIVND (reference sequence). The CDR3 DNA is TGTGCCAGTAGCCTCGGGACTCCAATCTGGGAGCTGTTTTTT. Amino acid sequence: CASSLGTPIWELFF.

The gene calls are TRBV7-3 and TRBJ2-2, with TRBD2 as a possible D gene (7 bases). V lost 8 bases to trimming and J lost 7 bases, with 20 bases between them. This CDR3 contains 15 residues. Germline V gene data show CDR1 as SGHTA and CDR2 as FQGTGA. The CDR3 loop reads CASHASGTMGGELFF. The CDR3 bases are TGTGCCAGCCATGCCAGCGGGACAATGGGCGGGGAGCTGTTTTTT. Together with reference TRBV7-3 and TRBJ2-2, the CDR3 gives the full variable domain: GAGVSQTPSNKVTEKGKYVELRCDPISGHTALYWYRQSLGQGPEFLIYFQGTGAADDSGLPNDRFFAVRPEGSVSTLKIQRTERGDSAVYLCASHASGTMGGELFFGEGSRLTVL.

The chain has TRBV19 and TRBJ1-5; D is possibly TRBD1 (6 bases). This CDR3 is 20 amino acids long. Germline V CDR1 and CDR2: LNHDA, SQIVND (reference sequence). V shed 0 bases and J shed 0 bases, with 21 bases lying between them. Written as DNA, the CDR3 is TGTGCCAGTAGTATAGATGGGACGTACAGGACAGAAGATAGCAATCAGCCCCAGCATTTT. It yields the protein CASSIDGTYRTEDSNQPQHF.

The V and J genes are TRBV4-1 and TRBJ2-7, with 7 bases identical to TRBD2. The CDR3 sequence is 15 residues long. Trimming took 3 bases from V and 2 from J; bases not matched to a gene: 7. Germline V CDR1 and CDR2: MGHRA, YSYEKL. CDR3 coding DNA: TGCGCCAGCAGCCACCCTGGGAGCGGGACCTACGAGCAGTACTTC. As protein: CASSHPGSGTYEQYF.

V usage is TRBV7-9 and J usage is TRBJ1-6, with a tentative D call TRBD1 (6 bases). The germline CDR1 and CDR2 sequences are SEHNR and FQNEAQ (reference sequence). V was trimmed by 7 bases and J by 5 bases, leaving 12 bases between them. This CDR3 region has 14 residues. DNA of the CDR3: TGTGCCAGCACCCTTCAGGGGAATAATTCACCCCTCCACTTT. Translated, it gives CASTLQGNNSPLHF.